One T cell receptor beta chain is described in this entry. Source study methods: The authors estimated nucleated cell counts from reference gene primer amplification. Assay used: immunoSEQ multiplex PCR; TCRdb lists only in-frame clones, some missing. V and J calls and clone size follow that table, whereas D and trimming were derived from the DNA. The sample shows around 220,000 clones, just over 85% of them seen only once. V shed 4 bases, J shed 7 bases, and the junction held 9 bases outside the gene matches. Germline loops: CDR1 SGHKS, CDR2 YYEKEE (reference sequence). CDR3 length: 14 amino acids. The entry originates in a study of blood T cell repertoires in COVID-19. Study background: Donors in the United States, Italy and Spain gave samples during acute or convalescent COVID-19.

The TCR was taken from a man aged 18 to 30 with active or convalescent COVID-19. The source material was peripheral blood. The chain carries TRBV5-5 and TRBJ2-7, with 9 bases lining up with TRBD1. The CDR3 nucleotides are TGTGCCAGCAGCACCGGGGACAGGGAATGGGAGCAGTACTTC. It yields the protein CASSTGDREWEQYF.